The 8 T cell receptor beta chains listed next were all sequenced from one sample in a study of regulatory and conventional T cells in breast cancer. MiXCR was run by TCRdb on the PCR reads, yielding one entry per CDR3 protein. The data show 10,000 or so distinct CDR3 sequences, about 32% seen once. The sample was conventional T cells from blood. All receptors derive from a male donor in good health.

The V gene is TRBV5-6, the J gene TRBJ2-7, with a weak D call TRBD1 (6 bases). V was clipped by 3 bases and J by 2 bases, with 12 bases between them. This CDR3 has 14 residues. Germline CDR1 is SGHDT and CDR2 is YYEEEE. CDR3 loop: CASSSGEEAYEQYF. CDR3 sequence (DNA): TGTGCCAGCAGCTCAGGGGAAGAGGCCTACGAGCAGTACTTC.

V and J are TRBV7-2 and TRBJ2-7; 7 bases map to TRBD2. The CDR3 loop spans 14 amino acids. Trimming at V came to 1 base and at J to 2 bases, leaving 2 bases not matched to a gene. The germline CDR1 and CDR2 sequences are SGHTA and FQGNSA. The CDR3 DNA is TGTGCCAGCAGCTTAGGACGGGGGGCCTACGAGCAGTACTTC. Translated: CASSLGRGAYEQYF.

This clonotype was counted many times. The rearrangement links TRBV5-1 to TRBJ2-7, with 9 bases matching TRBD2. The J segment lost 2 bases and the V segment lost 4 bases, leaving 7 bases of the junction unmatched. From germline, CDR1 is SGHRS and CDR2 YFSETQ. The CDR3 extends over 15 amino acids. The CDR3 region has the DNA TGCGCCAGCAGCCCCGGACTAGCGAAGACCTACGAGCAGTACTTC. Translating gives CASSPGLAKTYEQYF.

The rearrangement joins TRBV5-4 to TRBJ2-5, with 10 bases fitting TRBD2. This CDR3 comprises 16 residues. CDR1 SGHNT and CDR2 YYREEE come from the germline V gene (reference sequence). V lost 3 bases, J lost 1 base, and 6 bases stayed unmatched. The CDR3 spells CASSSLAGEFQETQYF. CDR3 sequence (DNA): TGTGCCAGCAGCTCCCTAGCGGGGGAGTTCCAAGAGACCCAGTACTTC.

In its sample, this clonotype was seen a few times. Sequence at one end of the junction differs from germline and may be a read error. V gene TRBV7-6 combines with J gene TRBJ1-1, with 8 bases fitting TRBD1. Germline V gives CDR1 SGHVS, CDR2 FNYEAQ. CDR3 length: 15 amino acids. The CDR3 reads CAGRGRDILGTEAFF. The CDR3 nucleotides read TGTGCCGGCAGGGGGCGTGATATTCTGGGCACTGAAGCTTTCTTT.

This clonotype is deemed medium-sized. The chain employs TRBV29-1 and TRBJ2-7, with 9 nucleotides matching TRBD1. V gave up 5 bases and J gave up 6 bases; unmatched junction bases: 2. Germline V lookup: CDR1 SQVTM, CDR2 ANQGSEA. CDR3 length: 11 residues. This chain's CDR3 is CSVWTGVEQYF. Written as DNA, the CDR3 is TGCAGCGTTTGGACAGGGGTCGAGCAGTACTTC.

Only a few counts were recorded for this clonotype. CDR3 coding DNA: TGTGCCAGCAGCTTATTGACTAGCGGGGCCCCCCAGTACTTC. Its protein is CASSLLTSGAPQYF. V gene TRBV7-3 combines with J gene TRBJ2-5; TRBD2 matches at 11 bases. CDR3 size: 14 residues. Germline V lookup: CDR1 SGHTA, CDR2 FQGTGA. Trimming at V came to 2 bases and at J to 9 bases, leaving 5 bases not matched to a gene.

This clonotype came up a few times. The chain has TRBV7-2 and TRBJ2-1; 8 bases map to TRBD1. Germline V gives CDR1 SGHTA, CDR2 FQGNSA. The junction had 4 bases not matched to a gene; V was cut back by 3 bases and J by 9 bases. This CDR3 has 13 amino acids. CDR3 sequence (DNA): TGTGCCAGCAGCTTCCAGGGGGCTGGTGAGCAGTTCTTC. It is translated as CASSFQGAGEQFF.